The T cell receptor (beta chain) described here comes from a study of T cells in Graves' hyperthyroidism and ophthalmopathy. Study-wide results and limits: Most thyroid-expanded clonotypes above 0.001 were also found in blood.

The sample holds many counts of this clonotype. The target antigen is unknown. Germline V gene data show CDR1 as MDHEN and CDR2 as SYDVKM. The ends were cut back, 3 bases at V and 10 bases at J, with 12 bases in the middle. The CDR3 has 12 residues. It was RNA transcripts that yielded the amplified TCR beta CDR3 regions. First-round RT-PCR of the TCR CDR3 relied on the HTBI primer set. From the multiplex PCR reads, TCRdb called clonotypes with MiXCR, one entry per CDR3 protein. Among 450,000 to 700,000 distinct CDR3 sequences listed, roughly 50% were seen once. Hyperthyroidism patients were newly diagnosed, had disease duration under 2 months, and were aged 18 to 65 years. Clinicians diagnosed patients from clinical symptoms, serum thyroxine and TRAb, thyroid ultrasound and orbital computed tomography.

The receptor was isolated from a woman aged 18-35 years with Graves' hyperthyroidism. The genes are TRBV28 and TRBJ1-1; perhaps TRBD1 as D (6 bases). The material sequenced was peripheral blood or thyroid tissue (not recorded which). The CDR3 protein is CASSFFPGAAFF. CDR3 DNA sequence: TGTGCCAGCAGTTTTTTCCCGGGGGCAGCTTTCTTT. Together with reference TRBV28 and TRBJ1-1, the CDR3 gives the full variable domain: DVKVTQSSRYLVKRTGEKVFLECVQDMDHENMFWYRQDPGLGLRLIYFSYDVKMKEKGDIPEGYSVSREKKERFSLILESASTNQTSMYLCASSFFPGAAFFGQGTRLTVV.